This is a list of T cell receptor beta chains from one sample in a study of blood T cell repertoires in COVID-19. The method was immunoSEQ multiplex PCR; TCRdb's version includes in-frame clones alone and lacks a portion of them. The sample contains approximately 220,000 clones, roughly 80% of which appear only once. Specimen: peripheral blood. Receptor source: a woman in her seventies with acute or convalescent COVID-19. Both conserved end residues are part of each CDR3. The order of the fields is J gene, D gene, CDR3 length, clone size, V gene, CDR3 DNA, CDR3 protein. The D gene is left open where the match is weak. Rows may omit the clone size; those that give it use once, few, many or a size class.

j_call: TRBJ2-1
d_call: TRBD2
cdr3_length: 15
clone_size: NA
v_call: TRBV6-5
cdr3_nt: TGTGCCAGCAGTTATTCTCAAAGCGGGATCAATGAGCAGTTCTTC
cdr3_aa: CASSYSQSGINEQFF

j_call: TRBJ2-3
d_call: NA
cdr3_length: 15
clone_size: once
v_call: TRBV9
cdr3_nt: TGTGCCAGCAGCGTAGGGTGGCGACGGGGAGATACGCAGTATTTT
cdr3_aa: CASSVGWRRGDTQYF

j_call: TRBJ1-5
d_call: NA
cdr3_length: 13
clone_size: NA
v_call: TRBV4-2
cdr3_nt: TGTGCCAGCAGCAGGAGGGCGGATCAGCCCCAGCATTTT
cdr3_aa: CASSRRADQPQHF

j_call: TRBJ2-3
d_call: NA
cdr3_length: 16
clone_size: NA
v_call: TRBV2
cdr3_nt: TGTGCCAGCAGTGTTGGTGTGGGTCGACAAACAGATACGCAGTATTTT
cdr3_aa: CASSVGVGRQTDTQYF

j_call: TRBJ1-2
d_call: TRBD1
cdr3_length: 14
clone_size: NA
v_call: TRBV28
cdr3_nt: TGTGCCAGCAGTCCCCCGGGACAGGTATATGGCTACACCTTC
cdr3_aa: CASSPPGQVYGYTF

j_call: TRBJ1-4
d_call: NA
cdr3_length: 12
clone_size: NA
v_call: TRBV6-1
cdr3_nt: TGTGCCAGCAGTGAAGCGAGGGTGCAACTGTTTTTT
cdr3_aa: CASSEARVQLFF

j_call: TRBJ1-2
d_call: TRBD1
cdr3_length: 14
clone_size: NA
v_call: TRBV4-1
cdr3_nt: TGCGCCAGCAGCCAACAGGGACAGCTCTATGGCTACACCTTC
cdr3_aa: CASSQQGQLYGYTF

j_call: TRBJ2-7
d_call: NA
cdr3_length: 15
clone_size: NA
v_call: TRBV3-1/TRBV3-2
cdr3_nt: TGTGCCAGCAGCGAAACGCCAGGGAAGAACGGCGAGCAGTACTTC
cdr3_aa: CASSETPGKNGEQYF

j_call: TRBJ1-5
d_call: TRBD1
cdr3_length: 16
clone_size: few
v_call: TRBV4-1
cdr3_nt: TGCGCCAGCAGCCAAACGGCCGACAGGGTCGGTCAGCCCCAGCATTTT
cdr3_aa: CASSQTADRVGQPQHF

j_call: TRBJ1-1
d_call: NA
cdr3_length: 13
clone_size: NA
v_call: TRBV2
cdr3_nt: TGTGCCAGCAGCGGGAGCCTAGTCACTGAAGCTTTCTTT
cdr3_aa: CASSGSLVTEAFF

j_call: TRBJ1-6
d_call: NA
cdr3_length: 17
clone_size: NA
v_call: TRBV28
cdr3_nt: TGTGCCAGCATCTCAGGTGGGGCGGTCTCCTATAATTCACCCCTCCACTTT
cdr3_aa: CASISGGAVSYNSPLHF

j_call: TRBJ1-1
d_call: TRBD1
cdr3_length: 13
clone_size: once
v_call: TRBV6-5
cdr3_nt: TGTGCCAGCAACGGACAGGGTAATCCTGAAGCTTTCTTT
cdr3_aa: CASNGQGNPEAFF

j_call: TRBJ2-4
d_call: NA
cdr3_length: 17
clone_size: NA
v_call: TRBV3-1/TRBV3-2
cdr3_nt: TGTGCCAGCAGCCAAGGACCACTAACGACAGAGTTAAACATTCAGTACTTC
cdr3_aa: CASSQGPLTTELNIQYF

j_call: TRBJ2-1
d_call: NA
cdr3_length: 13
clone_size: NA
v_call: TRBV4-3
cdr3_nt: TGCGCCAGCAGCCAACAGGGTAGGAATGAGCAGTTCTTC
cdr3_aa: CASSQQGRNEQFF

j_call: TRBJ1-2
d_call: NA
cdr3_length: 15
clone_size: NA
v_call: TRBV6-5
cdr3_nt: TGTGCCAGCAGTCCGGAACCCAGGCTCGGCTATGGCTACACCTTC
cdr3_aa: CASSPEPRLGYGYTF

j_call: TRBJ2-2
d_call: NA
cdr3_length: 14
clone_size: NA
v_call: TRBV20-1
cdr3_nt: TGCAGTGCTAGTGTAAGGGGGAACACCGGGGAGCTGTTTTTT
cdr3_aa: CSASVRGNTGELFF

j_call: TRBJ1-6
d_call: NA
cdr3_length: 16
clone_size: few
v_call: TRBV6-5
cdr3_nt: TGTGCCAGCAGTTACTCGACGACTTCGCAACGGGCACCCCTCCACTTT
cdr3_aa: CASSYSTTSQRAPLHF

j_call: TRBJ1-5
d_call: NA
cdr3_length: 12
clone_size: many
v_call: TRBV6-6
cdr3_nt: TGTGCCAGCACCCTTAGCAATCAGCCCCAGCATTTT
cdr3_aa: CASTLSNQPQHF

j_call: TRBJ1-4
d_call: NA
cdr3_length: 15
clone_size: NA
v_call: TRBV15
cdr3_nt: TGTGCCACCAGCAGACGCATCACTTCTAATGAAAAACTGTTTTTT
cdr3_aa: CATSRRITSNEKLFF

j_call: TRBJ1-6
d_call: TRBD1
cdr3_length: 15
clone_size: once
v_call: TRBV4-2
cdr3_nt: TGTGCCAGCAGCCAAGACCCGCAGGGGGATTCACCCCTCCACTTT
cdr3_aa: CASSQDPQGDSPLHF

j_call: TRBJ2-3
d_call: NA
cdr3_length: 18
clone_size: NA
v_call: TRBV4-3
cdr3_nt: TGCGCCAGCAGCCAAGATCGAGGCGCGGGGGCCCGCACAGATACGCAGTATTTT
cdr3_aa: CASSQDRGAGARTDTQYF

j_call: TRBJ2-7
d_call: NA
cdr3_length: 14
clone_size: NA
v_call: TRBV3-1/TRBV3-2
cdr3_nt: TGTGCCAGCAGCCAAGGGACAGACTACTACGAGCAGTACTTC
cdr3_aa: CASSQGTDYYEQYF

j_call: TRBJ2-2
d_call: TRBD2
cdr3_length: 16
clone_size: NA
v_call: TRBV5-6
cdr3_nt: TGTGCCAGCAGTTTCGGGGGGAACCCGAACACCGGGGAGCTGTTTTTT
cdr3_aa: CASSFGGNPNTGELFF

j_call: TRBJ2-5
d_call: NA
cdr3_length: 14
clone_size: NA
v_call: TRBV6-6
cdr3_nt: TGTGCCAGCAGTTACCTAGGGGGTAGCGAGACCCAGTACTTC
cdr3_aa: CASSYLGGSETQYF

j_call: TRBJ1-1
d_call: TRBD1
cdr3_length: 15
clone_size: NA
v_call: TRBV5-4
cdr3_nt: TGTGCCAGCAGCTTGCTTGACAGGGTGGGGACTGAAGCTTTCTTT
cdr3_aa: CASSLLDRVGTEAFF

j_call: TRBJ2-6
d_call: NA
cdr3_length: 19
clone_size: NA
v_call: TRBV5-1
cdr3_nt: TGCGCCAGCAGCTTATTAGGGGGACCGCTTAGGTCTGGGGCCAACGTCCTGACTTTC
cdr3_aa: CASSLLGGPLRSGANVLTF

j_call: TRBJ2-7
d_call: TRBD2
cdr3_length: 15
clone_size: NA
v_call: TRBV7-2
cdr3_nt: TGTGCCAGCAGCCCCTTTCTAGCGGGGGCCTACGAGCAGTACTTC
cdr3_aa: CASSPFLAGAYEQYF

j_call: TRBJ2-7
d_call: TRBD1
cdr3_length: 17
clone_size: NA
v_call: TRBV5-1
cdr3_nt: TGCGCCAGCAGCTTGGCCGGGGACAGGGGGCTGAGTAGCGAGCAGTACTTC
cdr3_aa: CASSLAGDRGLSSEQYF

j_call: TRBJ1-1
d_call: NA
cdr3_length: 13
clone_size: NA
v_call: TRBV7-9
cdr3_nt: TGTGCCAGCAGCCCACAGGCGAACACTGAAGCTTTCTTT
cdr3_aa: CASSPQANTEAFF

j_call: TRBJ1-6
d_call: NA
cdr3_length: 16
clone_size: NA
v_call: TRBV3-1/TRBV3-2
cdr3_nt: TGTGCCAGCAGCAATCCCCCGACAGGAAATAATTCACCCCTCCACTTT
cdr3_aa: CASSNPPTGNNSPLHF

j_call: TRBJ2-7
d_call: NA
cdr3_length: 14
clone_size: NA
v_call: TRBV3-1/TRBV3-2
cdr3_nt: TGTGCCAGCAGCCAAGGTCAGGGTCCCTACGAGCAGTACTTC
cdr3_aa: CASSQGQGPYEQYF

j_call: TRBJ2-4
d_call: NA
cdr3_length: 15
clone_size: NA
v_call: TRBV7-9
cdr3_nt: TGTGCCAGCAGCTCCCGGGCCGCCGAAGGGGGCATTCAGTACTTC
cdr3_aa: CASSSRAAEGGIQYF

j_call: TRBJ2-3
d_call: NA
cdr3_length: 15
clone_size: NA
v_call: TRBV2
cdr3_nt: TGTGCCAGCAGTGGGGCCCGGGGAGCCACAGATACGCAGTATTTT
cdr3_aa: CASSGARGATDTQYF

j_call: TRBJ2-5
d_call: TRBD1
cdr3_length: 15
clone_size: NA
v_call: TRBV11-2
cdr3_nt: TGTGCCAGCAGCTTGATGGGACAGGGGGTGGAGACCCAGTACTTC
cdr3_aa: CASSLMGQGVETQYF

j_call: TRBJ1-1
d_call: TRBD1
cdr3_length: 15
clone_size: NA
v_call: TRBV28
cdr3_nt: TGTGCCAGCAGCTACTTAGACAGGGGAGGCACTGAAGCTTTCTTT
cdr3_aa: CASSYLDRGGTEAFF

j_call: TRBJ2-2
d_call: NA
cdr3_length: 14
clone_size: few
v_call: TRBV6-2/TRBV6-3
cdr3_nt: TGTGCCAGCAGCGACTTCGGAGGGACCGGGGAGCTGTTTTTT
cdr3_aa: CASSDFGGTGELFF

j_call: TRBJ2-5
d_call: TRBD2
cdr3_length: 15
clone_size: NA
v_call: TRBV7-2
cdr3_nt: TGTGCCAGCAGACCCCCCGGCGGGGGCCAAGAGACCCAGTACTTC
cdr3_aa: CASRPPGGGQETQYF

j_call: TRBJ2-5
d_call: TRBD1
cdr3_length: 16
clone_size: NA
v_call: TRBV2
cdr3_nt: TGTGCCAGCAGTGGCCCCAGGGGACAGGGAACAGGGACCCAGTACTTC
cdr3_aa: CASSGPRGQGTGTQYF

j_call: TRBJ1-6
d_call: NA
cdr3_length: 15
clone_size: NA
v_call: TRBV30
cdr3_nt: TGTGCCTGGAGTGTAGCGGGACCGACGAATTCACCCCTCCACTTT
cdr3_aa: CAWSVAGPTNSPLHF

j_call: TRBJ1-2
d_call: TRBD1
cdr3_length: 14
clone_size: NA
v_call: TRBV5-4
cdr3_nt: TGTGCCAGCAGCTACCGGGACAGGTCTTTTGGCTACACCTTC
cdr3_aa: CASSYRDRSFGYTF

j_call: TRBJ1-4
d_call: NA
cdr3_length: 15
clone_size: NA
v_call: TRBV2
cdr3_nt: TGTGCCAGCAGTGACAGGGGAACAACTAATGAAAAACTGTTTTTT
cdr3_aa: CASSDRGTTNEKLFF

j_call: TRBJ2-2
d_call: TRBD2
cdr3_length: 15
clone_size: NA
v_call: TRBV10-3
cdr3_nt: TGTGCCATCAGTACTCTTAGCGGGGGCGGCGGGGAGCTGTTTTTT
cdr3_aa: CAISTLSGGGGELFF

j_call: TRBJ1-4
d_call: NA
cdr3_length: 14
clone_size: once
v_call: TRBV2
cdr3_nt: TGTGCCAGCAGTGTAAACAGCTTTAATGAAAAACTGTTTTTT
cdr3_aa: CASSVNSFNEKLFF

j_call: TRBJ2-5
d_call: NA
cdr3_length: 13
clone_size: NA
v_call: TRBV29-1
cdr3_nt: TGCAGCGTTTCCCTCTCGGTTTGGGAGACCCAGTACTTC
cdr3_aa: CSVSLSVWETQYF

j_call: TRBJ1-2
d_call: TRBD1
cdr3_length: 14
clone_size: NA
v_call: TRBV18
cdr3_nt: TGTGCCAGCTCAAAAGACAGGGCGCACTATGGCTACACCTTC
cdr3_aa: CASSKDRAHYGYTF

j_call: TRBJ1-5
d_call: NA
cdr3_length: 16
clone_size: NA
v_call: TRBV7-8
cdr3_nt: TGTGCCAGCAGCGCTTTCTCGAATGCGGGCAATCAGCCCCAGCATTTT
cdr3_aa: CASSAFSNAGNQPQHF

j_call: TRBJ1-5
d_call: NA
cdr3_length: 16
clone_size: NA
v_call: TRBV6-2/TRBV6-3
cdr3_nt: TGTGCCAGCAGTTACCGCAGGGTTCATAGCAATCAGCCCCAGCATTTT
cdr3_aa: CASSYRRVHSNQPQHF

j_call: TRBJ1-2
d_call: NA
cdr3_length: 15
clone_size: NA
v_call: TRBV7-9
cdr3_nt: TGTGCCAGCAGCTTAGCGGGGGCTGCTAACTATGGCTACACCTTC
cdr3_aa: CASSLAGAANYGYTF

j_call: TRBJ1-2
d_call: NA
cdr3_length: 13
clone_size: NA
v_call: TRBV5-1
cdr3_nt: TGCGCCAGCAGCGTGGGACAAACCTATGGCTACACCTTC
cdr3_aa: CASSVGQTYGYTF

j_call: TRBJ2-5
d_call: NA
cdr3_length: 15
clone_size: NA
v_call: TRBV11-3
cdr3_nt: TGTGCCAGCAGCTTAGGCTATGGGAGCCAAGAGACCCAGTACTTC
cdr3_aa: CASSLGYGSQETQYF

j_call: TRBJ2-7
d_call: TRBD1
cdr3_length: 14
clone_size: NA
v_call: TRBV5-1
cdr3_nt: TGCGCCAGCAGCGGACAGGGTTACTCCTACGAGCAGTACTTC
cdr3_aa: CASSGQGYSYEQYF

j_call: TRBJ1-5
d_call: NA
cdr3_length: 14
clone_size: NA
v_call: TRBV7-2
cdr3_nt: TGTGCCAGCAGCTTATCAGGGGGCAATCAGCCCCAGCATTTT
cdr3_aa: CASSLSGGNQPQHF

j_call: TRBJ1-2
d_call: TRBD1
cdr3_length: 14
clone_size: NA
v_call: TRBV18
cdr3_nt: TGTGCCAGCTCACCTGTAGGACAGGGAGTCGGCTACACCTTC
cdr3_aa: CASSPVGQGVGYTF